The 15 T cell receptor beta chains listed next were all sequenced from one sample in a study of T cell responses to AZD1222 COVID-19 vaccine. The assay was immunoSEQ multiplex PCR, and TCRdb's table has in-frame clones only and misses some. The data contain some 180,000 clones, around nine tenths of them singletons. The sample was peripheral blood, taken on day 0 of AZD1222 vaccination. The source of these receptors is an adult in good health.

The chain employs TRBV5-5 and TRBJ1-1; D is unresolved. The length of the CDR3 is 14 residues. The V gene lost 1 base and the J gene lost 1 base, with 8 bases spanning the gap. CDR1 and CDR2 from the germline V gene are SGHKS and YYEKEE (reference sequence). The CDR3 protein is CASSLWVGNTEAFF. CDR3 nucleotides: TGTGCCAGCAGCTTGTGGGTAGGGAACACTGAAGCTTTCTTT.

The chain carries TRBV5-6 and TRBJ1-3; a possible D gene is TRBD1 (5 bases). Trimming stripped 3 bases from V and 1 base from J, with 5 bases between. The CDR3 has 13 amino acids. Germline V gene lookup returns CDR1 SGHDT and CDR2 YYEEEE. CDR3 bases: TGTGCCAGCAGCTGGGGGTCTGGAAACACCATATATTTT. Translated: CASSWGSGNTIYF.

V usage is TRBV15 and J usage is TRBJ1-2; D uncertain. Germline assignment: CDR1 LNHNV and CDR2 YYDKDF (reference sequence). The CDR3 has 15 residues. Trimming removed 1 base at V and 2 bases at J, with 11 bases between. The DNA for the CDR3 is TGTGCCACCAGCAGAGGATCAGGAGGGAACTATGGCTACACCTTC. This sequence encodes CATSRGSGGNYGYTF.

V and J are TRBV19 and TRBJ2-1; a weak D match, TRBD1 (6 bases). V was pared by 1 base and J by 8 bases, with 21 bases between. From germline, CDR1 is LNHDA and CDR2 SQIVND (reference sequence). The CDR3 extends over 17 amino acids. The DNA of the CDR3 is TGTGCCAGTAGTATAGCCCACGGGACATCCATATATCATGAGCAGTTCTTC. It is translated as CASSIAHGTSIYHEQFF. Full variable domain (missing parts from reference TRBV19 and TRBJ2-1): DGGITQSPKYLFRKEGQNVTLSCEQNLNHDAMYWYRQDPGQGLRLIYYSQIVNDFQKGDIAEGYSVSREKKESFPLTVTSAQKNPTAFYLCASSIAHGTSIYHEQFFGPGTRLTVL.

The chain recombines TRBV5-1 with TRBJ1-4; tentative D call: TRBD1 (6 bases). V was pared by 3 bases and J by 8 bases, with 23 bases between. The CDR3 is 17 residues long. CDR1 and CDR2 (germline): SGHRS, YFSETQ. The CDR3 coding sequence is TGCGCCAGCAGCTCGGGAGGATACAGGGTGACCCAGGAAAAACTGTTTTTT. This translates into CASSSGGYRVTQEKLFF.

This chain connects TRBV12-5 to TRBJ2-1; 7 nucleotides match TRBD2. V lost 6 bases and J lost 9; bases outside the gene matches: 8. Per germline, CDR1 LGHNT and CDR2 FRNRAP. CDR3 length: 13 amino acids. CDR3: CASGPRELGEQFF. The CDR3 DNA sequence: TGTGCTAGTGGCCCGCGGGAGTTGGGTGAGCAGTTCTTC.

The chain joins TRBV19 to TRBJ2-3; D unresolved. Germline CDR1 LNHDA, CDR2 SQIVND (reference sequence). With 3 bases removed from V and 2 bases from J, the gap between germline ends came to 6 bases. The CDR3 runs to 13 residues. This chain's CDR3 is CASSIPATDTQYF. CDR3 coding DNA: TGTGCCAGTAGTATCCCCGCCACAGATACGCAGTATTTT.

The J gene is TRBJ1-4, the V gene TRBV19; the match to TRBD1 covers 7 bases. V lost 2 bases, J lost 8 bases, and 14 bases stayed unmatched. This CDR3 comprises 17 residues. Germline V gene lookup returns CDR1 LNHDA and CDR2 SQIVND (reference sequence). The CDR3 sequence: CASSIWPRQGLGEKLFF. The CDR3, as DNA: TGTGCCAGTAGTATATGGCCCCGACAGGGCTTAGGGGAAAAACTGTTTTTT.

V and J are TRBV15 and TRBJ2-1, with TRBD2 matching over 7 bases. Unmatched junction bases numbered 11, after V lost 0 bases and J lost 3 bases. This CDR3 is built from 18 residues. CDR1 and CDR2 (germline): LNHNV, YYDKDF (reference sequence). The CDR3 DNA sequence: TGTGCCACCAGCAGAGAATCCCTCGGGGCGGGGGTCTACAATGAGCAGTTCTTC. Its protein product is CATSRESLGAGVYNEQFF.

The CDR3 here is CASSPTGISGGDTQYF. Here the CDR3 DNA reads TGTGCCAGCTCACCGACAGGGATTAGTGGGGGAGATACGCAGTATTTT. The V and J genes are TRBV18 and TRBJ2-3, with TRBD1 matching 7 bases. V gave up 3 bases and J gave up 5 bases; unmatched junction bases: 11. The length of the CDR3 is 16 residues. The germline CDR1 and CDR2 sequences are KGHSH and LQKENI.

This clone appeared once. This rearrangement joins TRBV5-1 to TRBJ2-5; 10 bases line up with TRBD2. The CDR3 spans 15 residues. Germline CDR1 is SGHRS and CDR2 is YFSETQ. V trimming: 0 bases; J trimming: 7 bases; junction bases outside the gene matches: 6. The CDR3 DNA follows: TGCGCCAGCAGCTTGGCTCTAGCGGGAGCCATGACCCAGTACTTC. It yields the protein CASSLALAGAMTQYF.

This clone was picked up one time. CDR3 sequence: CASSARINTIYF. CDR3 in DNA: TGTGCCAGTAGTGCCCGCATAAACACCATATATTTT. The chain uses TRBV19 and TRBJ1-3, with unresolved D. V was clipped by 5 bases and J by 6 bases, with 8 bases between them. Germline values: CDR1 LNHDA, CDR2 SQIVND (reference sequence). The CDR3 is 12 amino acids.

This chain joins TRBV9 and TRBJ1-4; TRBD1 might be the D (6 bases). V gave up 4 bases and J gave up 5 bases, with 15 bases separating them. CDR3 length: 15 amino acids. Germline-derived CDR1 and CDR2 are SGDLS and YYNGEE. The CDR3: CASSPRDNQNEKLFF. The CDR3 bases are TGTGCCAGCAGCCCTCGGGACAACCAAAATGAAAAACTGTTTTTT.

The V gene is TRBV7-9, the J gene TRBJ1-6; D is uncertain. The CDR3 runs 15 residues. The V gene lost 1 base and the J gene lost 7 bases, with 11 bases spanning the gap. Germline V gene lookup returns CDR1 SEHNR and CDR2 FQNEAQ (reference sequence). The CDR3 nucleotides are TGTGCCAGCAGCTTAGTCGGCAGTTCAAATTCACCCCTCCACTTT. It yields the protein CASSLVGSSNSPLHF.

CDR3 nucleotide sequence: TGTGCCAGCAGCTTAACCGGGGAGCTGTTTTTT. Translating it yields CASSLTGELFF. This sequence joins TRBV7-3 and TRBJ2-2, with D unclear. This CDR3 region has 11 residues. Looked up from germline, CDR1 is SGHTA and CDR2 is FQGTGA. Trimming removed 0 bases at V and 7 bases at J, with 0 bases between.